What follows describes a single TCR beta chain. Its antigen remains unknown. The sample comes from a study of cytomegalovirus exposure and HLA in healthy donors. Points from the study as a whole: The availability of immune exposure information extended only to CMV serostatus. Across donors, most TCRs were seen rarely, yet some public ones were widespread. Under in vitro conditions, a few CMV-associated chains were confirmed as specific for CMV antigens.

PCR used 60 Vbeta primers and 13 Jbeta primers. Profiled with immunoSEQ multiplex PCR; TCRdb holds only in-frame clones, not every one. The sample has fewer than 250,000 clones, about four fifths seen once. Germline-derived CDR1 and CDR2 are KGHSH and LQKENI. The CDR3 extends over 16 amino acids. V shed 3 bases and J 1 base; nucleotides not matched to a gene: 8. The sequence was obtained from a man aged 25-40 years in good health and CMV-seropositive. The chain links TRBV18 to TRBJ1-1; 7 positions agree with TRBD1. The sequenced sample was PBMCs. In DNA, the CDR3 is TGTGCCAGCTCACCTCTAGACAGGGCCGCGAACACTGAAGCTTTCTTT. Protein: CASSPLDRAANTEAFF.